The 24 T cell receptor beta chains given below trace back to one sample, sequenced in a study of shared clonotypes between healthy human individuals. This table comes from immunoSEQ multiplex PCR, and its TCRdb copy is limited to in-frame clones, with some not included. The table shows more than 2,000,000 clones, with approximately 95% occurring only once. Sequenced input: naive CD4+ T cells from PBMCs. Noted subset: CD45RA+ positively selected. Source of these receptors: a young man in good health. Some clones in this sample may be carry-over from other donors' samples.

The chain couples TRBV7-6 to TRBJ1-1, with 8 positions matching TRBD1. The trim removed 3 bases at V and 2 bases at J, leaving 5 bases unmatched. Looked up from germline, CDR1 is SGHVS and CDR2 is FNYEAQ. This CDR3 spans 15 amino acids. The CDR3: CASSLGDRYNTEAFF. The CDR3 DNA reads TGTGCCAGCAGCTTGGGGGACAGGTATAACACTGAAGCTTTCTTT.

This clone was counted a few times. J is TRBJ2-2 and V is TRBV6-1, with TRBD2 matching 13 bases. Germline V lookup: CDR1 MNHNS, CDR2 SASEGT. Germline trimming cut 3 bases from V and 6 bases from J; bases unmatched to any gene: 10. The CDR3 sequence is 18 residues long. CDR3: CASSEALAGGPVAGELFF. CDR3 in DNA: TGTGCCAGCAGTGAGGCACTAGCGGGAGGGCCTGTCGCCGGGGAGCTGTTTTTT.

Details on this clone: Distinct nucleotide sequences in the sample also encode this CDR3. V is TRBV7-6 and J is TRBJ1-1, with no clear D. Trimming shortened V by 1 base and J by 6 bases, and 6 bases separated the two germline ends. Germline loops: CDR1 SGHVS, CDR2 FNYEAQ. The CDR3 extends over 12 amino acids. The DNA of the CDR3 is TGTGCCAGCAGCTTAGTTGGGGCTGAAGCTTTCTTT. Its protein is CASSLVGAEAFF. Drawing the rest from reference TRBV7-6 and TRBJ1-1, the complete variable domain is GAGVSQSPRYKVTKRGQDVALRCDPISGHVSLYWYRQALGQGPEFLTYFNYEAQQDKSGLPNDRFSAERPEGSISTLTIQRTEQRDSAMYRCASSLVGAEAFFGQGTRLTVV.

The V call is TRBV18, the J call TRBJ2-5; D gene ambiguous. The CDR3 contains 14 residues. Germline CDR1 is KGHSH and CDR2 is LQKENI. The ends were cut back, 3 bases at V and 0 bases at J, with 8 bases in the middle. The CDR3 bases are TGTGCCAGCTCACCTACACGCAACCAAGAGACCCAGTACTTC. It translates to CASSPTRNQETQYF.

Written as DNA, the CDR3 is TGTGCCATCAGTGAGCACGGACTAGCGAACACCGGGGAGCTGTTTTTT. This translates into CAISEHGLANTGELFF. This chain links TRBV10-3 with TRBJ2-2; the match to TRBD2 covers 7 bases. This CDR3 is 16 amino acids long. J lost 0 bases, V lost 2 bases, and 3 bases had no gene match. CDR1 is ENHRY, CDR2 SYGVKD, per germline.

The chain recombines TRBV28 with TRBJ1-1, with D hard to call. V was clipped by 5 bases and J by 1 base, with 14 bases between them. Germline V gene data show CDR1 as MDHEN and CDR2 as SYDVKM. The CDR3 runs to 15 residues. The CDR3 coding sequence is TGTGCCAGCAGTCCCCGCCGGGCATGGAACACTGAAGCTTTCTTT. This gives the protein CASSPRRAWNTEAFF.

The chain couples TRBV30 to TRBJ2-5; D gene uncertain. CDR1 GTSNPN and CDR2 SVGIG come from the germline V gene (reference sequence). The CDR3 has 12 amino acids. Trimming shortened V by 1 base and J by 5 bases, and 8 bases separated the two germline ends. The CDR3 DNA follows: TGTGCCTGGAGTGCCCCCCGGGAGACCCAGTACTTC. As protein: CAWSAPRETQYF.

Only a few counts were recorded for this clone. The chain has TRBV6-1 and TRBJ1-5; 7 bases agree with TRBD1. With V trimmed by 4 bases and J by 4 bases, 7 bases remained unmatched. Looked up from germline, CDR1 is MNHNS and CDR2 is SASEGT. The CDR3 covers 15 residues. The CDR3 region has the DNA TGTGCCAGCAGTGGGACGGGACAGACAAATCAGCCCCAGCATTTT. Encoded protein: CASSGTGQTNQPQHF.

The chain combines TRBV5-5 with TRBJ1-5; D is possibly TRBD1 (5 bases). Germline loops: CDR1 SGHKS, CDR2 YYEKEE (reference sequence). V lost 9 bases to trimming and J lost 4 bases, with 17 bases between them. The CDR3 has 14 residues. The CDR3 region is CATSLGTHNQPQHF. In DNA form, the CDR3 reads TGTGCCACGAGTTTGGGGACCCATAATCAGCCCCAGCATTTT.

This chain joins TRBV5-4 and TRBJ1-2; D may be TRBD1 (5 bases). In germline, CDR1 is SGHNT, CDR2 YYREEE (reference sequence). This CDR3 comprises 15 residues. The ends were cut back, 0 bases at V and 7 bases at J, with 16 bases in the middle. The CDR3 spells CASSLALWDLAGYTF. CDR3 DNA: TGTGCCAGCAGCTTGGCTTTGTGGGACCTGGCTGGCTACACCTTC.

The table lists this clone with a few counts. One end of the junction fails to match germline, which may point to a read error. This sequence joins TRBV28 and TRBJ1-1, with 10 bases aligning to TRBD1. The CDR3 consists of 14 residues. Germline CDR1 and CDR2: MDHEN and SYDVKM. The CDR3 DNA follows: TGTGCCAGCAGTCTGGGACAGGGGAACGCTGAAGCTTTCTTT. It specifies CASSLGQGNAEAFF.

The chain combines TRBV5-4 with TRBJ2-7; perhaps TRBD1 as D (6 bases). Per germline, CDR1 SGHNT and CDR2 YYREEE (reference sequence). V lost 3 bases and J 0 bases, leaving 13 bases between the germline ends. This CDR3 region has 15 residues. The CDR3 is CASSSLDRSSYEQYF. The CDR3 DNA reads as TGTGCCAGCAGCTCCTTGGACAGATCCTCCTACGAGCAGTACTTC.

The chain recombines TRBV7-9 with TRBJ2-1; weak D call: TRBD1 (6 bases). Trimming pared 2 bases from V and 5 bases from J, leaving 10 bases between. The CDR3 has 14 amino acids. Germline V lookup: CDR1 SEHNR, CDR2 FQNEAQ (reference sequence). CDR3: CASSLKQGNNEQFF. For the CDR3, the DNA is TGTGCCAGCAGCTTAAAACAGGGAAACAATGAGCAGTTCTTC.

The gene calls are TRBV25-1 and TRBJ1-2; TRBD1 aligns across 8 bases. Germline CDR1 reads MGHDK; CDR2 reads SYGVNS. The CDR3 is 13 residues long. V dropped 2 bases and J dropped 8; count of bases not matched to a gene: 4. The CDR3 reads CASSEQTGGGYTF. The CDR3 DNA reads as TGTGCCAGCAGTGAACAAACAGGGGGAGGCTACACCTTC.

This clone was counted once. This sequence joins TRBV5-1 and TRBJ2-7; 11 bases are a match to TRBD1. This CDR3 has 16 amino acids. Germline V gene sequence: CDR1 SGHRS, CDR2 YFSETQ. Trimming took 2 bases from V and 2 from J; bases not matched to a gene: 6. The CDR3 protein is CASSFLPGQGAYEQYF. Here the CDR3 DNA reads TGCGCCAGCAGCTTCCTCCCGGGACAGGGGGCCTACGAGCAGTACTTC.

The chain carries TRBV28 and TRBJ1-2; D is unclear. The CDR3 spans 13 residues. Germline values: CDR1 MDHEN, CDR2 SYDVKM. V lost 11 bases to trimming and J lost 0 bases, with 13 bases between them. In DNA, the CDR3 is TGTGCCGCCCGGACGGAAGCTAACTATGGCTACACCTTC. Protein product: CAARTEANYGYTF.

The chain recombines TRBV5-1 with TRBJ2-1, with 8 nucleotides matching TRBD2. Trimming cost V 2 bases and J 5 bases; bases outside gene matches: 3. The CDR3 contains 14 residues. Germline CDR1 and CDR2: SGHRS and YFSETQ. In DNA, the CDR3 is TGCGCCAGCAGCTTCACTAGCGGAAACAATGAGCAGTTCTTC. Protein: CASSFTSGNNEQFF. Drawing the rest from reference TRBV5-1 and TRBJ2-1, the complete variable domain is KAGVTQTPRYLIKTRGQQVTLSCSPISGHRSVSWYQQTPGQGLQFLFEYFSETQRNKGNFPGRFSGRQFSNSRSEMNVSTLELGDSALYLCASSFTSGNNEQFFGPGTRLTVL.

This clone was recorded only once. In DNA form, the CDR3 reads TGTGCCAGCAGCTTAGCGTGGGTCACTGAAGCTTTCTTT. Its translation: CASSLAWVTEAFF. The chain carries TRBV7-9 and TRBJ1-1; no reliable D call. Between the trimmed V and J ends, which lost 0 bases and 4 bases, there was a span of 6 bases. The CDR3 totals 13 residues. Germline V gives CDR1 SEHNR, CDR2 FQNEAQ (reference sequence).

This rearrangement joins TRBV27 to TRBJ2-5; D may be TRBD1 or TRBD2 (5 bases each). The DNA end is more similar to TRBJ2-7, so the J call may be wrong. The CDR3 covers 14 residues. Germline V CDR1 and CDR2: MNHEY, SMNVEV (reference sequence). CDR3 amino acids: CASSFRGVVNEQYF. The CDR3 nucleotides are TGTGCCAGCAGTTTTCGAGGGGTCGTGAACGAGCAGTACTTC.

V and J are TRBV5-4 and TRBJ2-2; maybe TRBD2 (6 bases). Trimming removed 0 bases from V and 4 bases from J, with 7 bases in between. Germline CDR1 SGHNT, CDR2 YYREEE (reference sequence). The CDR3 runs to 14 residues. In DNA form, the CDR3 reads TGTGCCAGCAGCTTGGTTAGCGGCACCGGGGAGCTGTTTTTT. Amino acid sequence: CASSLVSGTGELFF.

This rearrangement joins TRBV5-4 to TRBJ2-5; 7 nucleotides align to TRBD1. The CDR3 has 11 amino acids. CDR1 and CDR2 from the germline V gene are SGHNT and YYREEE (reference sequence). CDR3 amino acids: CAYDREETQYF. The CDR3 DNA reads as TGTGCGTACGACAGGGAAGAGACCCAGTACTTC.

Of note for this clone: The same CDR3 also results from other DNA sequences found in this sample. The chain uses TRBV2 and TRBJ1-4, with 8 nucleotides matching TRBD1. The CDR3 contains 13 residues. Germline V lookup: CDR1 SNHLY, CDR2 FYNNEI. J was trimmed by 5 bases and V by 6 bases; bases with no gene match: 2. The CDR3 DNA sequence: TGTGCCAGCAGCCGGGACAGGAATGAAAAACTGTTTTTT. It codes for CASSRDRNEKLFF.

The CDR3 sequence is CASSYDINYEQYF. The CDR3 DNA follows: TGTGCCAGCAGTTACGACATCAACTACGAGCAGTACTTC. V is TRBV6-5 and J is TRBJ2-7; no definite D call. Germline loops: CDR1 MNHEY, CDR2 SVGAGI. The CDR3 totals 13 residues. Trimming stripped 2 bases from V and 3 bases from J, with 8 bases between.

This chain uses TRBV27 with TRBJ2-7, with TRBD2 matching 7 bases. With 3 bases clipped from V and 5 bases from J, the junction kept 19 bases outside the gene matches. Germline V gene lookup returns CDR1 MNHEY and CDR2 SMNVEV (reference sequence). This CDR3 is 18 amino acids long. DNA of the CDR3: TGTGCCAGCAGTTTCGAGGGGCGGGGGTTCATAAGGACGGACGAGCAGTACTTC. It encodes CASSFEGRGFIRTDEQYF.